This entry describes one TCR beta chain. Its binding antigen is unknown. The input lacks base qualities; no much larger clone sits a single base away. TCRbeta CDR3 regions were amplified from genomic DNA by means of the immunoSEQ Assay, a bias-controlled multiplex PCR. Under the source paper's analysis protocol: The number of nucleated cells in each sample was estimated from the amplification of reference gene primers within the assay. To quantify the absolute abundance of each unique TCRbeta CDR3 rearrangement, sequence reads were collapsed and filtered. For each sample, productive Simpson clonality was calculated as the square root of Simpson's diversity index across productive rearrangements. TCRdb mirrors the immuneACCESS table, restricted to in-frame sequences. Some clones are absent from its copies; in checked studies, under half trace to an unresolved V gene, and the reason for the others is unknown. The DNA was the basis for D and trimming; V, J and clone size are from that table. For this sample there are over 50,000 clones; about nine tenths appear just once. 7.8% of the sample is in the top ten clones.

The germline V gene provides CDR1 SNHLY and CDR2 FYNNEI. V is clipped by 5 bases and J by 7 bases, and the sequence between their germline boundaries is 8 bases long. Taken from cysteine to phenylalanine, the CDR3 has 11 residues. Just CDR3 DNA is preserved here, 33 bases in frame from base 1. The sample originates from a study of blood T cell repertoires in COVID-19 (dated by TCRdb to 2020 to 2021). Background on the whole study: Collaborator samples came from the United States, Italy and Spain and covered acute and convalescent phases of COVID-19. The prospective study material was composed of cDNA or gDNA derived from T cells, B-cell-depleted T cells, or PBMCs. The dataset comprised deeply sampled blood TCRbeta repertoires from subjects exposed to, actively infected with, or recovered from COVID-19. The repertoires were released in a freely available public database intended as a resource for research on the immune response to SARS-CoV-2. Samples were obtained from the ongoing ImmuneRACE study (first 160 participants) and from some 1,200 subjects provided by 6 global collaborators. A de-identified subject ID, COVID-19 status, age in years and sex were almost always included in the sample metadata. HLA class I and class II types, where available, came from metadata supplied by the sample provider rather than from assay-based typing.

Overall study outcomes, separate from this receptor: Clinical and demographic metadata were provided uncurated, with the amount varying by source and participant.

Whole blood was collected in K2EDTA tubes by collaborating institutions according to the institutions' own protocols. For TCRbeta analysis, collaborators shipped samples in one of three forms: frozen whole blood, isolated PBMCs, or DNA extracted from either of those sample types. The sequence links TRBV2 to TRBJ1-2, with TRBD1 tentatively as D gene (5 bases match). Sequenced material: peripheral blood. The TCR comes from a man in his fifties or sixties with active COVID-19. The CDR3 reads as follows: CASSLGGGYTF. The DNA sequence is TGTGCCAGCAGTCTCGGGGGTGGCTACACCTTC.